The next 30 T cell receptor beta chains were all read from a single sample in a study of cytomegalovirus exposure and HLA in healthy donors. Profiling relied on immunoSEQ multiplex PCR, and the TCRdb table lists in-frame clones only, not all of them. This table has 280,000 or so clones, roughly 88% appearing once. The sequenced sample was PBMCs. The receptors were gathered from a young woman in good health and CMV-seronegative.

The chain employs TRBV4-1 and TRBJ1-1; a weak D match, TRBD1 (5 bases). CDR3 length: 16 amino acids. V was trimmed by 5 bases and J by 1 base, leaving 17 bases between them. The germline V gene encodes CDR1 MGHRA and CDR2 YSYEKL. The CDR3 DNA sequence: TGCGCCAGCAGCTTGGGAAGGTTGGGGCGGAACACTGAAGCTTTCTTT. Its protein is CASSLGRLGRNTEAFF.

The CDR3 bases are TGTGCCAGTAGTATCGTGGGGGCGCGTCAGCCCCAGCATTTT. It translates to CASSIVGARQPQHF. This chain joins TRBV19 and TRBJ1-5, with D perhaps TRBD1 (6 bases). V lost 3 bases to trimming and J lost 6 bases, with 12 bases between them. There are 14 residues in the CDR3. Per the germline V gene, CDR1 is LNHDA and CDR2 is SQIVND (reference sequence). The entire variable domain, with the rest obtained from reference TRBV19 and TRBJ1-5, is as follows: DGGITQSPKYLFRKEGQNVTLSCEQNLNHDAMYWYRQDPGQGLRLIYYSQIVNDFQKGDIAEGYSVSREKKESFPLTVTSAQKNPTAFYLCASSIVGARQPQHFGDGTRLSIL.

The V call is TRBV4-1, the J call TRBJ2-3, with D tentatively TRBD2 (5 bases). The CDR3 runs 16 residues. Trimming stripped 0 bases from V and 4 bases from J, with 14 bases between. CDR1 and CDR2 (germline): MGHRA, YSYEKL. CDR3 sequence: CASSQEISGSSDTQYF. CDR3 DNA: TGCGCCAGCAGCCAAGAGATCAGTGGGAGCTCAGATACGCAGTATTTT.

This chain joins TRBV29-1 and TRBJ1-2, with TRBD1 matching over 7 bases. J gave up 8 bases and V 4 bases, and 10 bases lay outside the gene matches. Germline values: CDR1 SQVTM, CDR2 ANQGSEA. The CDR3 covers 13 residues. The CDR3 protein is CSVAPPDRPGYTF. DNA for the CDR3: TGCAGCGTTGCACCCCCGGACAGGCCGGGCTACACCTTC.

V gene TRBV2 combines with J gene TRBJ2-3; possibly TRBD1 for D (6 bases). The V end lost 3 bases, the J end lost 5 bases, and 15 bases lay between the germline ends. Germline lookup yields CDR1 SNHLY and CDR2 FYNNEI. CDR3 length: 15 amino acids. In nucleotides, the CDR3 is TGTGCCAGCAGTGACATTACAGGGCGGGTAGATACGCAGTATTTT. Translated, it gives CASSDITGRVDTQYF.

The CDR3 reads CASSPSGRPGGGTQYF. The CDR3 region has the DNA TGTGCCAGCAGCCCAAGCGGGAGGCCCGGGGGGGGAACGCAGTATTTT. The J gene is TRBJ2-3, the V gene TRBV11-2; TRBD2 aligns across 9 bases. The V segment lost 5 bases and the J segment 9 bases; nucleotides outside the gene matches: 15. CDR3 length equals 16 residues. CDR1 is SGHAT and CDR2 is FQNNGV in the germline V gene.

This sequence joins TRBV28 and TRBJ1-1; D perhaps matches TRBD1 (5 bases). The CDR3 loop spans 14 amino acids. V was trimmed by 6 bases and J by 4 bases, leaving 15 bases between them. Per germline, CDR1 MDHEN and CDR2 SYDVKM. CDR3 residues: CASRSPGSLTEAFF. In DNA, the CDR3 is TGTGCCAGCAGATCCCCAGGGTCGCTCACTGAAGCTTTCTTT. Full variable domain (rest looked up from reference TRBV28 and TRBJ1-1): DVKVTQSSRYLVKRTGEKVFLECVQDMDHENMFWYRQDPGLGLRLIYFSYDVKMKEKGDIPEGYSVSREKKERFSLILESASTNQTSMYLCASRSPGSLTEAFFGQGTRLTVV.

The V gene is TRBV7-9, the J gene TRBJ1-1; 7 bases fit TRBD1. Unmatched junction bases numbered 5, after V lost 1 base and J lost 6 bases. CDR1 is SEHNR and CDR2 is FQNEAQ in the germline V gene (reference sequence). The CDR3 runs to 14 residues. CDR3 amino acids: CASSLDYRGPEAFF. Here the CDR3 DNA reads TGTGCCAGCAGCTTAGATTACAGGGGCCCTGAAGCTTTCTTT.

Here the CDR3 reads CASSDSGYGYTF. The CDR3 region has the DNA TGTGCCAGCAGTGATTCGGGGTATGGCTACACCTTC. The chain uses TRBV25-1 and TRBJ1-2; D is ambiguous. The CDR3 runs to 12 residues. V lost 3 bases to trimming and J lost 5 bases, with 7 bases between them. Germline CDR1 reads MGHDK; CDR2 reads SYGVNS.

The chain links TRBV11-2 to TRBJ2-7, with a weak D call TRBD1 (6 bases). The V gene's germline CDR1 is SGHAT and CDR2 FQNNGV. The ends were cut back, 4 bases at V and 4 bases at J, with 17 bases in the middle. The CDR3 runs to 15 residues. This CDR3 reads CASSSLSGQHYEQYF. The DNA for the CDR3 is TGTGCCAGCAGCTCTTTATCTGGACAGCATTACGAGCAGTACTTC.

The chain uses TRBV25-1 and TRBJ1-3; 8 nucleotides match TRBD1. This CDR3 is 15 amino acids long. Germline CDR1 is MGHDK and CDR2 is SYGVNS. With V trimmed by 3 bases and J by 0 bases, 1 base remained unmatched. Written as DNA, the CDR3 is TGTGCCAGCAGTGACACAGGGGGCTCTGGAAACACCATATATTTT. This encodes CASSDTGGSGNTIYF.

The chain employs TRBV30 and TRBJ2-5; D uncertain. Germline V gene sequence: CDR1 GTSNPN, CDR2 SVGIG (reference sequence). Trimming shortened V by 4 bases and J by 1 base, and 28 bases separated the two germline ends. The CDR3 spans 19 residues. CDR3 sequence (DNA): TGTGCCTGGATCCCGAGGTTAGGTCGACCCCGGCCCGTCCAAGAGACCCAGTACTTC. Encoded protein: CAWIPRLGRPRPVQETQYF.

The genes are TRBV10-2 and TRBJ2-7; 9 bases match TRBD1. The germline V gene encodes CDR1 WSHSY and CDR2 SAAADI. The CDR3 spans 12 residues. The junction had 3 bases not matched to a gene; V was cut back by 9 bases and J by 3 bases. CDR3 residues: CASTDRGYEQYF. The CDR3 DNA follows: TGCGCCAGTACGGACAGGGGCTACGAGCAGTACTTC.

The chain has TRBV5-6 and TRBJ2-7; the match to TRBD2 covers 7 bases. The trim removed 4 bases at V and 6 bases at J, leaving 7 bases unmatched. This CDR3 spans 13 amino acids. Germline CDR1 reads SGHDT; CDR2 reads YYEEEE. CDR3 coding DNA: TGTGCCAGCAGCATCCTGACTAGCAGCGAGCAGTACTTC. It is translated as CASSILTSSEQYF.

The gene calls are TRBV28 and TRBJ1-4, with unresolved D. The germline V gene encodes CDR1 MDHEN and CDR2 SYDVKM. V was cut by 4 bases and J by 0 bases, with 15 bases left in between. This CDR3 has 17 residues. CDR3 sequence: CASSWLSRGSTNEKLFF. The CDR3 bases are TGTGCCAGCAGTTGGCTTTCTCGGGGTTCAACTAATGAAAAACTGTTTTTT.

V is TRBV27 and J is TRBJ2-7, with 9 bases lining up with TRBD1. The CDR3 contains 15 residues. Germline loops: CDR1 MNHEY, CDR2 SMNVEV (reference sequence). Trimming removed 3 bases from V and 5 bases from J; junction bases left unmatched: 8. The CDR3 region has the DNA TGTGCCAGCAGTTTTCTGACAGGGGGTCCCCACGAGCAGTACTTC. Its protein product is CASSFLTGGPHEQYF.

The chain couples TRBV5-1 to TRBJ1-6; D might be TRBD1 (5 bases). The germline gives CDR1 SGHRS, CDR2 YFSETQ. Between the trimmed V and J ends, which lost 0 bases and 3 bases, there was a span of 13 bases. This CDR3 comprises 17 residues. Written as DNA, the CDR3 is TGCGCCAGCAGCTTGGTTCCCAGGGCCGGCTATAATTCACCCCTCCACTTT. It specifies CASSLVPRAGYNSPLHF.

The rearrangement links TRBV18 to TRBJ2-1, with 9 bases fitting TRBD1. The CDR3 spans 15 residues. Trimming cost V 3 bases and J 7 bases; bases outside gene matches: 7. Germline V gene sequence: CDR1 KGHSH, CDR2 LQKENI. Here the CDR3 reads CASSPQGQGWNEQFF. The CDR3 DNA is TGTGCCAGCTCACCTCAGGGACAGGGATGGAATGAGCAGTTCTTC.

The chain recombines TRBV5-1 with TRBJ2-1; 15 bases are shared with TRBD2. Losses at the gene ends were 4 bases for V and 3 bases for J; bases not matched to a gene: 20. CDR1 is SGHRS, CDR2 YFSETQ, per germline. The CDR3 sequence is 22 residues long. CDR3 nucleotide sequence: TGCGCCAGCAGCCATGGCCAGGGCGGGACTAGCGGGAGGCCCCCCCTCTACAATGAGCAGTTCTTC. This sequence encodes CASSHGQGGTSGRPPLYNEQFF.

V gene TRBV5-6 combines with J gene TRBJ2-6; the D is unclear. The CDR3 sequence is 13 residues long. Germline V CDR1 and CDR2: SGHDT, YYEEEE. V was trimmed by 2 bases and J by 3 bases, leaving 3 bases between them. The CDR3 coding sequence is TGTGCCAGCAGCTTCGGTGGGGCCAACGTCCTGACTTTC. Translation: CASSFGGANVLTF. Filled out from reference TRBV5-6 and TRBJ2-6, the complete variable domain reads DAGVTQSPTHLIKTRGQQVTLRCSPKSGHDTVSWYQQALGQGPQFIFQYYEEEERQRGNFPDRFSGHQFPNYSSELNVNALLLGDSALYLCASSFGGANVLTFGAGSRLTVL.

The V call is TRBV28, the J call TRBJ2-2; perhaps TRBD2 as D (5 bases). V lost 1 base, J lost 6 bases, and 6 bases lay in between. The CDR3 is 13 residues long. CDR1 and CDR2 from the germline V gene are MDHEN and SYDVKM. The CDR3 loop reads CASSLSGAGELFF. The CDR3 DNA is TGTGCCAGCAGTTTATCCGGGGCCGGGGAGCTGTTTTTT. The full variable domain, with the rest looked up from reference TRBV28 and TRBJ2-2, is DVKVTQSSRYLVKRTGEKVFLECVQDMDHENMFWYRQDPGLGLRLIYFSYDVKMKEKGDIPEGYSVSREKKERFSLILESASTNQTSMYLCASSLSGAGELFFGEGSRLTVL.

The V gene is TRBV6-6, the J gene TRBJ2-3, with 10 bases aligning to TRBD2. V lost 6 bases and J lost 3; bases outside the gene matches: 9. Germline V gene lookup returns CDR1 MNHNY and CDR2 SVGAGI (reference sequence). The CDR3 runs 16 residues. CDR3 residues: CASSNLLAGDTDTQYF. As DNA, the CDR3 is TGTGCCAGCAGCAACCTTCTAGCGGGAGATACAGATACGCAGTATTTT.

CDR3 sequence reads: CASSVTGNTGELFF. CDR3 DNA sequence: TGTGCCAGCAGTGTCACAGGAAACACCGGGGAGCTGTTTTTT. The chain recombines TRBV25-1 with TRBJ2-2; maybe TRBD1 (5 bases). Germline loops: CDR1 MGHDK, CDR2 SYGVNS. The CDR3 sequence is 14 residues long. The germline V and J ends were trimmed by 4 bases and 2 bases, with 8 bases remaining between them.

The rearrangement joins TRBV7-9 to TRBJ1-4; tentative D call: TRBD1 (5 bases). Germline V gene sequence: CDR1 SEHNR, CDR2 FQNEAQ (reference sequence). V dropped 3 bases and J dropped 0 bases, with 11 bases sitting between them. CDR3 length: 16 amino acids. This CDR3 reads CASSFRDSATNEKLFF. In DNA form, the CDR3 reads TGTGCCAGCAGCTTCCGTGACAGTGCAACTAATGAAAAACTGTTTTTT. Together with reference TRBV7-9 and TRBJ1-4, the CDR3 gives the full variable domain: DTGVSQNPRHKITKRGQNVTFRCDPISEHNRLYWYRQTLGQGPEFLTYFQNEAQLEKSRLLSDRFSAERPKGSFSTLEIQRTEQGDSAMYLCASSFRDSATNEKLFFGSGTQLSVL.

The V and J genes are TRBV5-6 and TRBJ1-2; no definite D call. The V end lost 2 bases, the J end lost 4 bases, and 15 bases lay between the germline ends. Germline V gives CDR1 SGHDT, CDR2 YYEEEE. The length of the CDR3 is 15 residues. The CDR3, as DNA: TGTGCCAGCAGCTTATCGGGAGTAAAGCCCTATGGCTACACCTTC. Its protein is CASSLSGVKPYGYTF.

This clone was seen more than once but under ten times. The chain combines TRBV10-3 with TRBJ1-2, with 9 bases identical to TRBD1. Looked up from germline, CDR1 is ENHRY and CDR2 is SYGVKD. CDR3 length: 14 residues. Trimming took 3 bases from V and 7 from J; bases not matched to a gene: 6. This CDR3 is CAISEGTGTGGYTF. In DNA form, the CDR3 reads TGTGCCATCAGTGAAGGGACAGGGACTGGTGGCTACACCTTC.

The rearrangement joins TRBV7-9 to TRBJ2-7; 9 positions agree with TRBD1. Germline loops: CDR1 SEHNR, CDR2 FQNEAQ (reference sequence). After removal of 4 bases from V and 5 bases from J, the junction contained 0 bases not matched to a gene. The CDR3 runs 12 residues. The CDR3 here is CASSWTGDEQYF. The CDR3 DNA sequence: TGTGCCAGCAGCTGGACAGGGGACGAGCAGTACTTC. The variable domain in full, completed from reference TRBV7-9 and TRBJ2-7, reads DTGVSQNPRHKITKRGQNVTFRCDPISEHNRLYWYRQTLGQGPEFLTYFQNEAQLEKSRLLSDRFSAERPKGSFSTLEIQRTEQGDSAMYLCASSWTGDEQYFGPGTRLTVT.

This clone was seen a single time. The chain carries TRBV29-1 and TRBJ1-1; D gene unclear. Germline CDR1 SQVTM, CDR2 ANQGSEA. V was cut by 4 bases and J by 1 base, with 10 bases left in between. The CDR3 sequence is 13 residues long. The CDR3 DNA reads TGCAGCGTTGGGAGGAGGACGAACACTGAAGCTTTCTTT. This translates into CSVGRRTNTEAFF.

The CDR3: CASSLATGTRRYEQYF. The CDR3 DNA is TGTGCCAGCAGCTTAGCCACCGGGACTAGACGTTACGAGCAGTACTTC. This chain uses TRBV5-6 with TRBJ2-7; 8 positions match TRBD2. Germline CDR1 reads SGHDT; CDR2 reads YYEEEE. V shed 2 bases and J 4 bases; nucleotides not matched to a gene: 11. This CDR3 is built from 16 residues.

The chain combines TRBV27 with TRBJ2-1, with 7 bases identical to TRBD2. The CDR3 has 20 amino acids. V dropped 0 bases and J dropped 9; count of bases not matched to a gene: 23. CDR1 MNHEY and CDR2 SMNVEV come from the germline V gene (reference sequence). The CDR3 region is CASSLSSPYRAGIPNGEQFF. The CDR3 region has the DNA TGTGCCAGCAGTTTATCATCCCCATATCGAGCGGGAATACCGAATGGTGAGCAGTTCTTC.